These 19 T cell receptor beta chains were sequenced from one sample in a study of T cell repertoires in cytomegalovirus infection (dated by TCRdb to the late 2010s). Data came from an Illumina HiSeq 1500. TCRdb passed the public sequencing reads through fastp at Q25 and MiXCR, retaining productive beta sequences. Entries that share a CDR3 protein sequence are merged under the most common genes and DNA. This sample comprises about 740,000 distinct CDR3 sequences, 35% of them detected only once. 2.8% of the sample rests with the top ten. The sequenced material came from PBMCs. These receptors came from a human donor in good health (CMV status not recorded). Some clones in this sample may be carry-over from other donors' samples.

The rearrangement joins TRBV7-8 to TRBJ2-1; 9 bases align to TRBD2. The CDR3 totals 14 residues. V was pared by 11 bases and J by 2 bases, with 7 bases of the junction left unmatched. Germline CDR1 reads SGHVS; CDR2 reads FQNEAQ. CDR3 in DNA: TGTGCCGCGGGGGGGCGGGGGCCCTACAATGAGCAGTTCTTC. It specifies CAAGGRGPYNEQFF.

The chain has TRBV29-1 and TRBJ2-1; 7 bases map to TRBD1. Germline V gene lookup returns CDR1 SQVTM and CDR2 ANQGSEA. The CDR3 has 14 residues. J gave up 3 bases and V 7 bases, and 9 bases lay outside the gene matches. The CDR3 spells CSAAPRDSYNEQFF. The CDR3 region has the DNA TGCAGCGCCGCCCCCCGGGACAGCTACAATGAGCAGTTCTTC.

This rearrangement joins TRBV28 to TRBJ1-5, with D perhaps matching TRBD1 (5 bases). From germline, CDR1 is MDHEN and CDR2 SYDVKM. The CDR3 has 18 residues. Deletions cut 3 bases from V and 1 base from J, with 19 bases between. The CDR3 is CASSFSPGQGASNQPQHF. CDR3 nucleotides: TGTGCCAGCAGTTTTTCACCGGGGCAAGGGGCGAGCAATCAGCCCCAGCATTTT. Based on the CDR3 plus reference TRBV28 and TRBJ1-5, the full variable domain is DVKVTQSSRYLVKRTGEKVFLECVQDMDHENMFWYRQDPGLGLRLIYFSYDVKMKEKGDIPEGYSVSREKKERFSLILESASTNQTSMYLCASSFSPGQGASNQPQHFGDGTRLSIL.

The V gene is TRBV28, the J gene TRBJ1-1; TRBD1 matches 10 bases. CDR1 is MDHEN, CDR2 SYDVKM, per germline. Losses at the gene ends were 2 bases for V and 0 bases for J; bases not matched to a gene: 3. The CDR3 length is 16 residues. In nucleotides, the CDR3 is TGTGCCAGCAGTTTAAAGGACAGGGGGATGAACACTGAAGCTTTCTTT. Encoded protein: CASSLKDRGMNTEAFF.

The V and J genes are TRBV12-3 or TRBV12-4 and TRBJ1-1; the match to TRBD1 covers 7 bases. J gave up 3 bases and V 6 bases, and 16 bases lay outside the gene matches. CDR3 length equals 17 residues. CDR3 residues: CASSRQGGEVVYTEAFF. The CDR3 nucleotides are TGTGCCAGCAGCCGACAGGGAGGAGAGGTGGTATACACTGAAGCTTTCTTT.

V and J are TRBV5-1 and TRBJ2-3; TRBD2 agrees at 10 bases. This CDR3 has 16 residues. V lost 3 bases and J lost 2; bases outside the gene matches: 6. Per germline, CDR1 SGHRS and CDR2 YFSETQ. CDR3 in amino acids: CASSYETSGPTDTQYF. The CDR3 bases are TGCGCCAGCAGCTATGAGACTAGCGGGCCCACAGATACGCAGTATTTT.

This clonotype has a handful of counts. The V and J genes are TRBV7-9 and TRBJ2-3; 7 nucleotides line up with TRBD2. CDR3 length: 14 residues. Germline V gene lookup returns CDR1 SEHNR and CDR2 FQNEAQ (reference sequence). V shed 8 bases, J shed 2 bases, and the junction held 7 bases outside the gene matches. The CDR3 nucleotides read TGTGCCAGCGGCATAGCGGGCCTCACAGATACGCAGTATTTT. Translating it yields CASGIAGLTDTQYF.

The chain carries TRBV20-1 and TRBJ2-5, with 10 positions matching TRBD2. The CDR3 consists of 17 residues. Trimming removed 3 bases from V and 2 bases from J; junction bases left unmatched: 12. CDR1 is DFQATT, CDR2 SNEGSKA, per germline (reference sequence). The CDR3 here is CSASGLAGEGLQETQYF. DNA for the CDR3: TGCAGTGCTAGTGGTCTAGCGGGGGAAGGTTTGCAAGAGACCCAGTACTTC.

This rearrangement joins TRBV27 to TRBJ2-3; D may correspond to TRBD1 or TRBD2 (6 bases each). This CDR3 is 13 amino acids long. CDR1 and CDR2 (germline): MNHEY, SMNVEV (reference sequence). The ends were cut back, 3 bases at V and 10 bases at J, with 14 bases in the middle. As DNA, the CDR3 is TGTGCCAGCAGTTTCTCCAGGGGCGGGGCGCAGTATTTT. Protein: CASSFSRGGAQYF.

The rearrangement links TRBV6-6 to TRBJ1-5; D is unresolved. The CDR3 is made up of 15 amino acids. Trimming cost V 0 bases and J 6 bases, with 12 bases left between them. From germline, CDR1 is MNHNY and CDR2 SVGAGI (reference sequence). The CDR3 loop reads CASSYSSAAGQPQHF. The CDR3 DNA sequence: TGTGCCAGCAGTTACTCGTCGGCCGCGGGTCAGCCCCAGCATTTT.

This clonotype was observed a few times. The rearrangement joins TRBV30 to TRBJ1-4, with 10 bases that match TRBD1. The germline V gene encodes CDR1 GTSNPN and CDR2 SVGIG (reference sequence). The V and J ends lost 2 bases and 6 bases, in that order; junction bases with no gene match: 3. This CDR3 comprises 14 residues. The CDR3 DNA sequence: TGTGCCTGGAGTTCTGGGACAGGGGATGAAAAACTGTTTTTT. Protein sequence: CAWSSGTGDEKLFF.

This clonotype turned up a few times. The CDR3 sequence is CASRPPLGNRYEQYF. As DNA, the CDR3 is TGTGCCAGCAGACCCCCGTTGGGGAATCGGTACGAGCAGTACTTC. The chain uses TRBV28 and TRBJ2-7; unclear D gene. The CDR3 covers 15 residues. The germline gives CDR1 MDHEN, CDR2 SYDVKM. V lost 6 bases to trimming and J lost 4 bases, with 19 bases between them.

The chain couples TRBV20-1 to TRBJ2-1; 10 nucleotides match TRBD2. Trimming cost V 3 bases and J 7 bases; bases outside gene matches: 9. CDR1 is DFQATT and CDR2 is SNEGSKA in the germline V gene (reference sequence). The CDR3 has 15 residues. CDR3 bases: TGCAGTGCTAGTCTAAGACTAGCGGGCACTAATGAGCAGTTCTTC. This encodes CSASLRLAGTNEQFF.

This rearrangement joins TRBV6-1 to TRBJ2-7; the match to TRBD2 covers 8 bases. CDR3 length: 15 residues. Germline CDR1 is MNHNS and CDR2 is SASEGT. The J segment lost 5 bases and the V segment lost 5 bases, leaving 11 bases of the junction unmatched. In nucleotides, the CDR3 is TGTGCCAGCAGTCCTCCGGGGGGGGGGGCGAACGAGCAGTACTTC. This sequence encodes CASSPPGGGANEQYF.

The chain recombines TRBV20-1 with TRBJ2-1; no clear D gene. CDR1 and CDR2 (germline): DFQATT, SNEGSKA (reference sequence). V shed 5 bases and J shed 10 bases, with 12 bases lying between them. The CDR3 loop spans 11 amino acids. The chain's CDR3 is CSAGSQIEQFF. The CDR3 region has the DNA TGCAGTGCTGGATCCCAGATAGAGCAGTTCTTC.

The CDR3 is CASSMNPYSNQPQHF. CDR3 nucleotides: TGTGCCAGTAGTATGAACCCATATAGCAATCAGCCCCAGCATTTT. The chain employs TRBV19 and TRBJ1-5; D ambiguous. Trimming stripped 3 bases from V and 0 bases from J, with 9 bases between. The length of the CDR3 is 15 residues. Germline lookup yields CDR1 LNHDA and CDR2 SQIVND (reference sequence). Based on the CDR3 plus reference TRBV19 and TRBJ1-5, the full variable domain is DGGITQSPKYLFRKEGQNVTLSCEQNLNHDAMYWYRQDPGQGLRLIYYSQIVNDFQKGDIAEGYSVSREKKESFPLTVTSAQKNPTAFYLCASSMNPYSNQPQHFGDGTRLSIL.

The chain is built from TRBV12-3 or TRBV12-4 and TRBJ1-2; D unclear. The CDR3 spans 15 residues. V was clipped by 1 base and J by 2 bases, with 11 bases between them. The CDR3 DNA is TGTGCCAGCAGTTTAGTCGGTAGAATCAACTATGGCTACACCTTC. As protein: CASSLVGRINYGYTF.

This clonotype was picked up one time. The rearrangement joins TRBV7-9 to TRBJ1-1, with D unclear. The CDR3 contains 14 residues. V lost 5 bases, J lost 6 bases, and 16 bases lay in between. Looked up from germline, CDR1 is SEHNR and CDR2 is FQNEAQ (reference sequence). The CDR3 spells CASSQGGGLPEAFF. The CDR3 region has the DNA TGTGCCAGCAGCCAAGGCGGAGGTCTCCCTGAAGCTTTCTTT. Supplemented by reference TRBV7-9 and TRBJ1-1, the full variable domain reads DTGVSQNPRHKITKRGQNVTFRCDPISEHNRLYWYRQTLGQGPEFLTYFQNEAQLEKSRLLSDRFSAERPKGSFSTLEIQRTEQGDSAMYLCASSQGGGLPEAFFGQGTRLTVV.

This chain connects TRBV9 to TRBJ2-5, with a possible D match to TRBD2 (7 bases). The CDR3 extends over 15 amino acids. CDR1 is SGDLS, CDR2 YYNGEE, per germline. The V gene lost 4 bases and the J gene lost 2 bases, with 15 bases spanning the gap. The CDR3 DNA reads TGTGCCAGCAGCCTTCTCGGGGGGCCACAAGAGACCCAGTACTTC. Translating it yields CASSLLGGPQETQYF.